The next 31 T cell receptor beta chains were all read from a single sample in a study of regulatory T cells. Amplification used 52 TRBV primers and 13 TRBJ primers. Only in-frame clones appear in the TCRdb table, and some are missing; sequencing was by immunoSEQ multiplex PCR. The profile shows roughly 2,500 clones, approximately 90% of them singletons. For these TCRs, the target antigens are not known. Findings and caveats of the study: Regulatory T cells from CD3G-deficient patients were less diverse than autologous conventional CD4+ cells and control regulatory cells.

The source material was CD4+ Tregs sorted from blood. These receptors were obtained from a child between 10 and 17 years old with CD3G deficiency.

V and J are TRBV6-1 and TRBJ2-1; the D is unclear. The CDR3 has 12 amino acids. Germline V gene lookup returns CDR1 MNHNS and CDR2 SASEGT. The V gene lost 2 bases and the J gene lost 8 bases, with 7 bases spanning the gap. CDR3 loop: CASSEYRDEQFF. DNA for the CDR3: TGTGCCAGCAGTGAATATCGGGATGAGCAGTTCTTC.

The rearrangement links TRBV5-1 to TRBJ2-3; TRBD2 matches at 12 bases. CDR3 length: 16 amino acids. CDR1 and CDR2 from the germline V gene are SGHRS and YFSETQ. V shed 4 bases and J 4 bases; nucleotides not matched to a gene: 7. CDR3 bases: TGCGCCAGCAGCCTCGGGACTAGCGGGTCCTCAGATACGCAGTATTTT. Its translation is CASSLGTSGSSDTQYF. Together with reference TRBV5-1 and TRBJ2-3, the CDR3 gives the full variable domain: KAGVTQTPRYLIKTRGQQVTLSCSPISGHRSVSWYQQTPGQGLQFLFEYFSETQRNKGNFPGRFSGRQFSNSRSEMNVSTLELGDSALYLCASSLGTSGSSDTQYFGPGTRLTVL.

This chain uses TRBV18 with TRBJ2-1; unclear D gene. CDR3 length equals 12 residues. Germline CDR1 KGHSH, CDR2 LQKENI. Trimming stripped 2 bases from V and 7 bases from J, with 6 bases between. The CDR3 here is CASSPARNEQFF. DNA of the CDR3: TGTGCCAGCTCACCAGCCCGAAATGAGCAGTTCTTC.

The V gene is TRBV7-2, the J gene TRBJ2-5; D tentatively fits TRBD1 or TRBD2 (6 bases each). The CDR3 length is 18 residues. V gave up 2 bases and J gave up 1 base, with 20 bases separating them. Germline CDR1 reads SGHTA; CDR2 reads FQGNSA. The CDR3 DNA reads TGTGCCAGCAGCTTATCCTCCGGGGGCAGATTGATCCAAGAGACCCAGTACTTC. Translating it yields CASSLSSGGRLIQETQYF. The complete variable domain, with remaining parts taken from reference TRBV7-2 and TRBJ2-5, reads GAGVSQSPSNKVTEKGKDVELRCDPISGHTALYWYRQSLGQGLEFLIYFQGNSAPDKSGLPSDRFSAERTGGSVSTLTIQRTQQEDSAVYLCASSLSSGGRLIQETQYFGPGTRLLVL.

V and J are TRBV7-9 and TRBJ2-5; D is perhaps TRBD2 (6 bases). The CDR3 covers 16 residues. The V end was cut by 4 bases, the J end by 0 bases, with 15 bases between. Looked up from germline, CDR1 is SEHNR and CDR2 is FQNEAQ (reference sequence). The DNA of the CDR3 is TGTGCCAGCAGCTACGGTGGGGGGTTATACCAAGAGACCCAGTACTTC. Translated: CASSYGGGLYQETQYF.

V usage is TRBV10-2 and J usage is TRBJ1-1; D unclear. CDR1 is WSHSY and CDR2 is SAAADI in the germline V gene. The CDR3 is made up of 12 amino acids. The ends were cut back, 2 bases at V and 1 base at J, with 2 bases in the middle. The CDR3 loop reads CASSEGNTEAFF. For the CDR3, the DNA is TGCGCCAGCAGTGAGGGGAACACTGAAGCTTTCTTT.

The table lists this clone with a few counts. The same CDR3 arises from other DNA sequences in this sample as well. V usage is TRBV15 and J usage is TRBJ1-5; 7 bases map to TRBD1. This CDR3 contains 18 residues. Germline V gene lookup returns CDR1 LNHNV and CDR2 YYDKDF (reference sequence). The junction had 15 bases not matched to a gene; V was cut back by 0 bases and J by 7 bases. The CDR3 here is CATSRDSGIQGEGQPQHF. The CDR3 region has the DNA TGTGCCACCAGCAGAGACTCTGGCATTCAGGGGGAGGGACAGCCCCAGCATTTT.

This chain connects TRBV5-1 to TRBJ2-5; D ambiguous. The CDR3 runs 12 residues. CDR1 is SGHRS, CDR2 YFSETQ, per germline. Trimming cost V 3 bases and J 0 bases, with 3 bases left between them. The CDR3 DNA reads TGCGCCAGCAGCTACAACCAAGAGACCCAGTACTTC. Translation gives CASSYNQETQYF.

The genes are TRBV7-9 and TRBJ1-4, with D maybe TRBD1 (6 bases). Trimming took off 5 bases at V and 3 bases at J, with 13 bases between the two ends. This CDR3 has 15 amino acids. Germline V gene data show CDR1 as SEHNR and CDR2 as FQNEAQ (reference sequence). CDR3: CASSAGQSPNEKLFF. The CDR3, as DNA: TGTGCCAGCAGCGCAGGACAGTCACCTAATGAAAAACTGTTTTTT.

The chain combines TRBV7-9 with TRBJ2-1; 11 bases match TRBD2. The CDR3 has 15 amino acids. Germline lookup yields CDR1 SEHNR and CDR2 FQNEAQ (reference sequence). J gave up 8 bases and V 3 bases, and 6 bases lay outside the gene matches. This chain's CDR3 is CASSLATSGSDEQFF. CDR3 sequence (DNA): TGTGCCAGCAGCTTGGCAACTAGCGGGAGCGATGAGCAGTTCTTC.

The chain combines TRBV10-3 with TRBJ2-3, with TRBD2 matching over 13 bases. This CDR3 is built from 14 residues. V dropped 2 bases and J dropped 9; count of bases not matched to a gene: 2. Germline CDR1 is ENHRY and CDR2 is SYGVKD. The CDR3 sequence: CAISEGLAGATQYF. The CDR3 region has the DNA TGTGCCATCAGTGAGGGACTAGCGGGAGCGACGCAGTATTTT.

J is TRBJ1-2 and V is TRBV5-1; possible D gene TRBD1, 6 bases. V was clipped by 2 bases and J by 4 bases, with 9 bases between them. The germline V gene has CDR1 SGHRS and CDR2 YFSETQ. The CDR3 sequence is 13 residues long. The CDR3 is CASSFGGAYGYTF. In DNA form, the CDR3 reads TGCGCCAGCAGCTTTGGGGGGGCCTATGGCTACACCTTC.

This chain joins TRBV19 and TRBJ2-7, with 9 nucleotides matching TRBD2. After removal of 5 bases from V and 6 bases from J, the junction contained 8 bases not matched to a gene. Germline CDR1 reads LNHDA; CDR2 reads SQIVND (reference sequence). This CDR3 spans 14 amino acids. The CDR3 sequence is CASSLNGGRGEQYF. The DNA of the CDR3 is TGTGCCAGTAGTCTGAATGGCGGGAGGGGCGAGCAGTACTTC.

The chain has TRBV19 and TRBJ1-2, with D possibly TRBD1 on 5 matching bases. Germline CDR1 reads LNHDA; CDR2 reads SQIVND (reference sequence). The CDR3 is 16 residues long. The ends were cut back, 7 bases at V and 4 bases at J, with 22 bases in the middle. Here the CDR3 reads CASTPTFVRGGYGYTF. CDR3 DNA: TGTGCCAGTACCCCCACCTTTGTGAGGGGCGGCTATGGCTACACCTTC. The whole variable domain, filled in from reference TRBV19 and TRBJ1-2, reads DGGITQSPKYLFRKEGQNVTLSCEQNLNHDAMYWYRQDPGQGLRLIYYSQIVNDFQKGDIAEGYSVSREKKESFPLTVTSAQKNPTAFYLCASTPTFVRGGYGYTFGSGTRLTVV.

The J gene is TRBJ2-7, the V gene TRBV6-1, with 7 bases matching TRBD1. Germline values: CDR1 MNHNS, CDR2 SASEGT. Trimming at V came to 4 bases and at J to 6 bases, leaving 12 bases not matched to a gene. The CDR3 has 15 residues. CDR3 bases: TGTGCCAGCAGTGGCGGTTCACCGGGACAGATCGAGCAGTACTTC. It yields the protein CASSGGSPGQIEQYF.

A single count supports this clone. The chain combines TRBV6-1 with TRBJ1-1; no firm D call. The germline V and J ends were trimmed by 2 bases and 5 bases, with 6 bases remaining between them. CDR1 is MNHNS and CDR2 is SASEGT in the germline V gene. This CDR3 contains 12 residues. CDR3 sequence reads: CASSETRTEAFF. In nucleotides, the CDR3 is TGTGCCAGCAGTGAAACAAGAACTGAAGCTTTCTTT.

This chain links TRBV7-9 with TRBJ2-7, with a tentative D call TRBD1 (6 bases). CDR1 is SEHNR and CDR2 is FQNEAQ in the germline V gene (reference sequence). Trimming left V 1 base short and J 5 bases short, with 15 bases between. This CDR3 region has 15 residues. The CDR3 coding sequence is TGTGCCAGCAGCTTAGGGGCGGCAGGGGATAACGAGCAGTACTTC. Its protein is CASSLGAAGDNEQYF.

This clone was seen once. The J gene is TRBJ2-6, the V gene TRBV27; TRBD2 matches 14 bases. The CDR3 totals 18 residues. The ends lost 6 bases at V and 1 base at J; junction bases unmatched: 5. Germline V gives CDR1 MNHEY, CDR2 SMNVEV (reference sequence). The CDR3 DNA is TGTGCCAGCAGCCCTGGGACTAGCGGGGGATCTGGGGCCAACGTCCTGACTTTC. Amino acids: CASSPGTSGGSGANVLTF.

As regards this clone: An end of the junction does not agree with germline; a read error may underlie this. The CDR3 coding sequence is TGTGCCAGCACCTTAGTGGATCGTCCCGGGGAGCTGTTTTTT. The encoded protein is CASTLVDRPGELFF. This rearrangement joins TRBV7-8 to TRBJ2-2; D uncertain. Germline V lookup: CDR1 SGHVS, CDR2 FQNEAQ. This CDR3 contains 14 residues.

The V gene is TRBV4-1, the J gene TRBJ2-4, with 10 bases matching TRBD2. This CDR3 region has 17 residues. Germline assignment: CDR1 MGHRA and CDR2 YSYEKL. The junction had 13 bases not matched to a gene; V was cut back by 4 bases and J by 7 bases. CDR3 sequence reads: CASSPGLAERRGNIQYF. CDR3 bases: TGCGCCAGCAGCCCAGGACTAGCGGAACGTCGAGGGAACATTCAGTACTTC.

The V gene is TRBV6-6, the J gene TRBJ2-7; the D gene is possibly TRBD2 (5 bases). The CDR3 spans 12 residues. Germline V CDR1 and CDR2: MNHNY, SVGAGI (reference sequence). V lost 8 bases, J lost 4 bases, and 12 bases lay in between. CDR3 DNA sequence: TGTGCCAGCGCGGGTAGGGCTTACGAGCAGTACTTC. This translates into CASAGRAYEQYF.

V usage is TRBV5-1 and J usage is TRBJ1-6, with 9 bases matching TRBD1. This CDR3 spans 15 amino acids. Trimming took 3 bases from V and 10 from J; bases not matched to a gene: 8. The germline V gene has CDR1 SGHRS and CDR2 YFSETQ. CDR3 coding DNA: TGCGCCAGCAGCTGGACAGGGGAACCGAACTCACCCCTCCACTTT. It translates to CASSWTGEPNSPLHF.

The genes are TRBV7-8 and TRBJ2-7, with D perhaps TRBD2 (6 bases). V lost 1 base to trimming and J lost 2 bases, with 12 bases between them. Germline CDR1 is SGHVS and CDR2 is FQNEAQ. CDR3 length equals 15 residues. The CDR3 DNA is TGTGCCAGCAGCTTAGAGGGTAGCGGACCCTACGAGCAGTACTTC. It translates to CASSLEGSGPYEQYF. Combining the CDR3 with reference TRBV7-8 and TRBJ2-7 gives the whole variable domain GAGVSQSPRYKVAKRGQDVALRCDPISGHVSLFWYQQALGQGPEFLTYFQNEAQLDKSGLPSDRFFAERPEGSVSTLKIQRTQQEDSAVYLCASSLEGSGPYEQYFGPGTRLTVT.

This chain connects TRBV5-1 to TRBJ2-3; TRBD1 matches 8 bases. CDR1 is SGHRS, CDR2 YFSETQ, per germline. V lost 0 bases, J lost 0 bases, and 0 bases stayed unmatched. The CDR3 is 15 amino acids. The CDR3 DNA sequence: TGCGCCAGCAGCTTGGGACAGGGGAGCACAGATACGCAGTATTTT. This codes for CASSLGQGSTDTQYF.

Concerning this clone: One end of the junction varies from germline; a read error may be responsible. The V and J genes are TRBV5-1 and TRBJ2-2, with D uncertain. The CDR3 has 13 amino acids. CDR1 is SGHRS and CDR2 is YFSETQ in the germline V gene. In DNA, the CDR3 is TGCGCCAGCAGGTTGGGGAACACCGGGGAGCTGTTTTTT. This translates into CASRLGNTGELFF.

This chain connects TRBV30 to TRBJ2-5; 8 positions agree with TRBD2. The assigned J gene may be wrong: the sequence end matches TRBJ2-7 better. The CDR3 is 14 residues long. Germline assignment: CDR1 GTSNPN and CDR2 SVGIG (reference sequence). The DNA for the CDR3 is TGTGCCTGGAGTGTACGCGGGGGGTTGAACGAGCAGTACTTC. Amino acid sequence: CAWSVRGGLNEQYF.

The genes are TRBV6-1 and TRBJ2-5, with D unresolved. V gave up 1 base and J gave up 5 bases, with 20 bases separating them. The CDR3 is 17 amino acids. Germline V gene data show CDR1 as MNHNS and CDR2 as SASEGT. CDR3 protein: CASSEVPRITVDETQYF. The CDR3 coding sequence is TGTGCCAGCAGTGAAGTACCGAGGATCACCGTCGACGAGACCCAGTACTTC.

CDR3 sequence (DNA): TGTGCCAGCAGTTCGGCTAGCGGGAGGGCGGTTCTCTACGAGCAGTACTTC. Translating gives CASSSASGRAVLYEQYF. This chain connects TRBV28 to TRBJ2-7; 12 nucleotides match TRBD2. The V gene end was trimmed by 4 bases and the J gene end by 3 bases; junction bases not matched to a gene: 10. There are 17 residues in the CDR3. Looked up from germline, CDR1 is MDHEN and CDR2 is SYDVKM.

The chain carries TRBV28 and TRBJ2-3; D call uncertain. Germline CDR1 is MDHEN and CDR2 is SYDVKM. This CDR3 comprises 13 residues. The V end was cut by 1 base, the J end by 6 bases, with 8 bases between. DNA of the CDR3: TGTGCCAGCAGTTTATCCCGATTGGATACGCAGTATTTT. This encodes CASSLSRLDTQYF.

The chain couples TRBV6-1 to TRBJ2-7; D is unresolved. This CDR3 has 12 amino acids. The germline V gene has CDR1 MNHNS and CDR2 SASEGT. V was clipped by 2 bases and J by 2 bases, with 4 bases between them. Written as DNA, the CDR3 is TGTGCCAGCAGTGAAAGGGCCTACGAGCAGTACTTC. Encoded protein: CASSERAYEQYF.

This clone was seen just once. The J gene is TRBJ2-3, the V gene TRBV7-9; weak D call: TRBD1 (6 bases). CDR3 size: 14 residues. Germline values: CDR1 SEHNR, CDR2 FQNEAQ (reference sequence). V lost 5 bases and J lost 3, with 12 bases in between. In DNA, the CDR3 is TGTGCCAGCAGCCGTACTGGACAGACAGATACGCAGTATTTT. Its protein is CASSRTGQTDTQYF.